The rows below give T cell receptor beta chains drawn from one sample of a study of T cells expressing NK-cell markers. TCRdb reprocessed the 5' RACE reads, keeping one entry per CDR3 protein, no DNA. Its listing shows hundreds of thousands of distinct CDR3 sequences. The sample was blood T cells: a sorted CD56 or NKG2C T cell subset, CD4+ or CD8+ T cells, or bulk PBMC T cells (not recorded which). The receptors stem from a man aged 18-75 years in good health. Each CDR3 is given with its conserved first and last residue. The order of the fields is V gene, J gene, CDR3 length, CDR3 protein.

v_gene: TRBV11-1; j_gene: TRBJ1-2; len: 16; CDR3aa: CASSTEQGARVYGYTF
v_gene: TRBV7-9; j_gene: TRBJ2-2; len: 13; CDR3aa: CASRDGTAGELFF
v_gene: TRBV6-6; j_gene: TRBJ1-5; len: 12; CDR3aa: CASSTRGAPQHF
v_gene: TRBV11-2; j_gene: TRBJ2-3; len: 16; CDR3aa: CASSGEGAGRADTQYF
v_gene: TRBV3-1; j_gene: TRBJ1-5; len: 14; CDR3aa: CASSQMAGGQPQHF
v_gene: TRBV7-2; j_gene: TRBJ2-1; len: 18; CDR3aa: CASSLTAGGRRSYNEQFF
v_gene: TRBV10-2; j_gene: TRBJ1-2; len: 14; CDR3aa: CASTPILQRVGYTF
v_gene: TRBV18; j_gene: TRBJ2-3; len: 13; CDR3aa: CASSPGATDTQYF
v_gene: TRBV6-1; j_gene: TRBJ2-7; len: 13; CDR3aa: CASNPGGQYEQYF
v_gene: TRBV5-1; j_gene: TRBJ1-4; len: 14; CDR3aa: CASSRDRGNEKLFF
v_gene: TRBV9; j_gene: TRBJ1-1; len: 15; CDR3aa: CASSSSGQRDTEAFF
v_gene: TRBV20-1; j_gene: TRBJ2-2; len: 15; CDR3aa: CSARKGTAGTGELFF
v_gene: TRBV15; j_gene: TRBJ2-1; len: 16; CDR3aa: CATNQGSSGVHFEQFF
v_gene: TRBV6-5; j_gene: TRBJ2-3; len: 18; CDR3aa: CASSYRGGGTYRADTQYF
v_gene: TRBV11-2; j_gene: TRBJ2-7; len: 15; CDR3aa: CASSLETGFYGEQYF
v_gene: TRBV4-1; j_gene: TRBJ1-1; len: 15; CDR3aa: CASSQEVGGITEAFF
v_gene: TRBV6-2/TRBV6-3; j_gene: TRBJ2-7; len: 21; CDR3aa: CASSLGDPKDRAGPLFYEQYF
v_gene: TRBV7-9; j_gene: TRBJ1-5; len: 15; CDR3aa: CASSPPGVGNQPQHF
v_gene: TRBV12-3/TRBV12-4; j_gene: TRBJ2-1; len: 17; CDR3aa: CASSPIAGVSSYNEQFF
v_gene: TRBV20-1; j_gene: TRBJ2-4; len: 16; CDR3aa: CSTGTSGPLAKNIQYF
v_gene: TRBV12-3/TRBV12-4; j_gene: TRBJ1-6; len: 18; CDR3aa: CASSLGYLVQSYNSPLHF
v_gene: TRBV7-6; j_gene: TRBJ2-6; len: 16; CDR3aa: CASSSRGSSGANVLTF
v_gene: TRBV12-3/TRBV12-4; j_gene: TRBJ1-2; len: 15; CDR3aa: CASSLRGRLRIGYTF
v_gene: TRBV29-1; j_gene: TRBJ2-1; len: 13; CDR3aa: CSVDGQGYNEQFF
v_gene: TRBV3-1; j_gene: TRBJ1-2; len: 16; CDR3aa: CASSQGPIQPLYGYTF
v_gene: TRBV20-1; j_gene: TRBJ2-7; len: 16; CDR3aa: CSANPIISGGAYEQYF
v_gene: TRBV11-1; j_gene: TRBJ2-3; len: 20; CDR3aa: CASSPRPLAGGLPSTDTQYF
v_gene: TRBV25-1; j_gene: TRBJ2-6; len: 15; CDR3aa: CASSEYQSGANVLTF
v_gene: TRBV7-9; j_gene: TRBJ2-5; len: 16; CDR3aa: CASSLVQGKRQETQYF
v_gene: TRBV6-2/TRBV6-3; j_gene: TRBJ2-5; len: 15; CDR3aa: CASSYFRNGGETQYF
v_gene: TRBV27; j_gene: TRBJ2-5; len: 15; CDR3aa: CASRLYRGGKETQYF
v_gene: TRBV5-1; j_gene: TRBJ1-2; len: 17; CDR3aa: CASSFSATYSEGYGYTF
v_gene: TRBV11-2; j_gene: TRBJ1-1; len: 13; CDR3aa: CASSSSRNTEAFF
v_gene: TRBV9; j_gene: TRBJ1-1; len: 14; CDR3aa: CASSVGPTSTEAFF
v_gene: TRBV20-1; j_gene: TRBJ2-5; len: 13; CDR3aa: CSAQRSGEETQYF
v_gene: TRBV2; j_gene: TRBJ2-1; len: 16; CDR3aa: CASSHTTSGSYNEQFF
v_gene: TRBV12-3/TRBV12-4; j_gene: TRBJ1-5; len: 15; CDR3aa: CASRRGQGLGQPQHF
v_gene: TRBV6-5; j_gene: TRBJ1-6; len: 16; CDR3aa: CASRFSGTGEGSPLHF
v_gene: TRBV13; j_gene: TRBJ1-3; len: 17; CDR3aa: CASSLVTKGVSGNTIYF
v_gene: TRBV7-7; j_gene: TRBJ2-5; len: 13; CDR3aa: CASSLSWRETQYF
v_gene: TRBV19; j_gene: TRBJ2-1; len: 13; CDR3aa: CASRGTWDNEQFF
v_gene: TRBV5-6; j_gene: TRBJ1-1; len: 15; CDR3aa: CASTSRMARETEAFF
v_gene: TRBV7-3; j_gene: TRBJ2-2; len: 13; CDR3aa: CASSSSLTGELFF
v_gene: TRBV7-6; j_gene: TRBJ2-3; len: 20; CDR3aa: CASSLVGTSGAKTPTDTQYF
v_gene: TRBV7-2; j_gene: TRBJ2-3; len: 15; CDR3aa: CASSAYGLASRKVYF
v_gene: TRBV5-1; j_gene: TRBJ2-7; len: 16; CDR3aa: CASSSLSAGASYEQYF
v_gene: TRBV19; j_gene: TRBJ2-1; len: 15; CDR3aa: CASSIDRTSGGEQFF
v_gene: TRBV4-2; j_gene: TRBJ2-3; len: 15; CDR3aa: CASSRGGVAEDTQYF
v_gene: TRBV7-3; j_gene: TRBJ2-2; len: 18; CDR3aa: CASSLTYLGSSNTGELFF
v_gene: TRBV20-1; j_gene: TRBJ1-3; len: 11; CDR3aa: CSARRHNTIYF
v_gene: TRBV15; j_gene: TRBJ2-1; len: 14; CDR3aa: CATSRQQGFDEQFF
v_gene: TRBV5-4; j_gene: TRBJ2-1; len: 17; CDR3aa: CASSNGINRGSRNEQFF
v_gene: TRBV7-9; j_gene: TRBJ2-1; len: 15; CDR3aa: CASSSRQEHYNEQFF
v_gene: TRBV10-3; j_gene: TRBJ2-7; len: 15; CDR3aa: CAISVDPSGPYEQYF
v_gene: TRBV15; j_gene: TRBJ1-6; len: 13; CDR3aa: CATSLQGHSPLHF
v_gene: TRBV3-1; j_gene: TRBJ2-1; len: 12; CDR3aa: CASSGRTTLRFF
v_gene: TRBV7-8; j_gene: TRBJ1-4; len: 14; CDR3aa: CASSTTRGSEKLFF